This note documents a single T cell receptor beta chain sequence. V was pared by 4 bases and J by 0 bases, with 4 bases of the junction left unmatched. Germline values: CDR1 SGHRS, CDR2 YFSETQ. The CDR3 is made up of 15 amino acids. Enrollment of patients from Seattle took place during active infection, with longitudinal follow-up. The data were obtained in a study of blood T cell repertoires in COVID-19. Study in general: COVID-19 samples from acute and convalescent phases originated in the United States, Italy and Spain.

The repertoire was sequenced with immunoSEQ multiplex PCR; TCRdb's copy has only in-frame clones and lacks some. The sample has around 230,000 clones; 65% to 90% are singletons. The sequenced sample consisted of peripheral blood. The clonotype was recovered from a middle-aged man with COVID-19, enrolled during active disease. The genes are TRBV5-1 and TRBJ2-7, with 10 nucleotides matching TRBD1. The DNA of the CDR3 is TGCGCCAGCAGCGGGACAGGGGCGAGCTCCTACGAGCAGTACTTC. Encoded protein: CASSGTGASSYEQYF.